A single sample is the source of the 30 T cell receptor beta chains below, sequenced in a study of blood T cell repertoires in COVID-19. The protocol was immunoSEQ multiplex PCR, while the TCRdb copy is restricted to in-frame clones and leaves out a portion. The repertoire holds around 290,000 clones, with 80% to 95% as singletons. Material: PBMCs or T cells enriched from blood (not recorded which). These receptors were taken from a woman aged 25 to 39 who had recovered from COVID-19.

J is TRBJ1-6 and V is TRBV28, with 9 nucleotides matching TRBD1. V lost 5 bases, J lost 10 bases, and 9 bases stayed unmatched. Per germline, CDR1 MDHEN and CDR2 SYDVKM. This CDR3 contains 15 residues. The CDR3 reads CASSPPGTGTSPLHF. The CDR3 coding sequence is TGTGCCAGCAGTCCACCCGGGACAGGGACCTCACCCCTCCACTTT.

The chain combines TRBV5-4 with TRBJ2-5; TRBD1 matches 10 bases. Looked up from germline, CDR1 is SGHNT and CDR2 is YYREEE (reference sequence). Trimming took 5 bases from V and 5 from J; bases not matched to a gene: 3. The CDR3 runs to 13 residues. In DNA form, the CDR3 reads TGTGCCAGCAGGGGGACAGGGGAGGAGACCCAGTACTTC. Translated, it gives CASRGTGEETQYF.

This chain links TRBV5-4 with TRBJ1-1, with a tentative D call TRBD1 (6 bases). CDR1 is SGHNT and CDR2 is YYREEE in the germline V gene (reference sequence). The germline V and J ends were trimmed by 3 bases and 0 bases, with 12 bases remaining between them. This CDR3 is 15 amino acids long. CDR3 in amino acids: CASSSKQGLNTEAFF. The CDR3 nucleotides read TGTGCCAGCAGCTCAAAGCAGGGGTTGAACACTGAAGCTTTCTTT.

The chain recombines TRBV5-4 with TRBJ2-3, with TRBD2 matching 12 bases. Germline V gene data show CDR1 as SGHNT and CDR2 as YYREEE (reference sequence). The CDR3 is 16 residues long. J was trimmed by 3 bases and V by 3 bases; bases with no gene match: 5. The CDR3 DNA follows: TGTGCCAGCAGCTCCGGACTAGCGGGATCTACAGATACGCAGTATTTT. Amino acid sequence: CASSSGLAGSTDTQYF.

This CDR3 reads CAWSRGGSGANVLTF. DNA of the CDR3: TGTGCCTGGAGTAGAGGGGGCTCTGGGGCCAACGTCCTGACTTTC. The J gene is TRBJ2-6, the V gene TRBV30, with D maybe TRBD1 (6 bases). Trimming took off 2 bases at V and 0 bases at J, with 8 bases between the two ends. The CDR3 contains 15 residues. Germline CDR1 is GTSNPN and CDR2 is SVGIG (reference sequence).

The chain joins TRBV7-2 to TRBJ2-2, with 8 bases fitting TRBD2. Germline loops: CDR1 SGHTA, CDR2 FQGNSA. The trim removed 2 bases at V and 3 bases at J, leaving 8 bases unmatched. There are 17 residues in the CDR3. CDR3 sequence reads: CASSLQREIWDTGELFF. CDR3 DNA sequence: TGTGCCAGCAGCTTACAGCGGGAGATCTGGGACACCGGGGAGCTGTTTTTT.

J is TRBJ2-7 and V is TRBV7-2, with 8 bases that match TRBD2. V lost 3 bases and J lost 0; bases outside the gene matches: 7. This CDR3 is 16 amino acids long. The germline CDR1 and CDR2 sequences are SGHTA and FQGNSA. The CDR3 sequence is CASSLGGGRSSYEQYF. CDR3 bases: TGTGCCAGCAGCTTGGGGGGCGGGAGGAGCTCCTACGAGCAGTACTTC.

The chain employs TRBV7-3 and TRBJ2-1, with 10 nucleotides matching TRBD2. The germline gives CDR1 SGHTA, CDR2 FQGTGA. With 2 bases clipped from V and 8 bases from J, the junction kept 9 bases outside the gene matches. The CDR3 spans 16 residues. CDR3 sequence: CASSLSGASGSDEQFF. The CDR3 bases are TGTGCCAGCAGCTTATCGGGGGCTAGCGGGAGCGATGAGCAGTTCTTC.

This sequence joins TRBV28 and TRBJ2-3; D is possibly TRBD2 (6 bases). CDR1 is MDHEN, CDR2 SYDVKM, per germline. V shed 5 bases and J shed 6 bases, with 12 bases lying between them. The CDR3 sequence is 13 residues long. CDR3 protein: CASSRDGGDTQYF. In DNA, the CDR3 is TGTGCCAGCAGTCGGGACGGAGGGGATACGCAGTATTTT.

V gene TRBV4-1 combines with J gene TRBJ2-3, with 8 bases identical to TRBD1. The germline gives CDR1 MGHRA, CDR2 YSYEKL. The CDR3 runs 16 residues. The ends lost 1 base at V and 2 bases at J; junction bases unmatched: 5. The CDR3 DNA reads TGCGCCAGCAGCCAAGGGGTGACAGGGGTCACAGATACGCAGTATTTT. The encoded protein is CASSQGVTGVTDTQYF.

The rearrangement uses TRBV5-1 and TRBJ1-4, with TRBD1 matching 9 bases. The V segment lost 4 bases and the J segment 6 bases; nucleotides outside the gene matches: 10. CDR3 size: 16 residues. From germline, CDR1 is SGHRS and CDR2 YFSETQ. The CDR3, as DNA: TGCGCCAGCAGCAGGACAGGGGATGGTAACTATGAAAAACTGTTTTTT. Protein sequence: CASSRTGDGNYEKLFF.

J is TRBJ1-1 and V is TRBV29-1; tentatively, D is TRBD1 (5 bases). The CDR3 loop spans 13 amino acids. The V and J ends lost 4 bases and 1 base respectively, with 10 bases between them. Germline V gives CDR1 SQVTM, CDR2 ANQGSEA. CDR3 in amino acids: CSVAGMGNTEAFF. DNA of the CDR3: TGCAGCGTTGCAGGGATGGGGAACACTGAAGCTTTCTTT.

The chain has TRBV27 and TRBJ1-5, with TRBD1 matching over 9 bases. The J segment lost 4 bases and the V segment lost 5 bases, leaving 9 bases of the junction unmatched. Per the germline V gene, CDR1 is MNHEY and CDR2 is SMNVEV (reference sequence). The CDR3 is 16 amino acids. In DNA form, the CDR3 reads TGTGCCAGCAGTCAAAATGGACAGGGGCCGAATCAGCCCCAGCATTTT. Protein: CASSQNGQGPNQPQHF.

This chain joins TRBV28 and TRBJ2-5, with D perhaps TRBD1 (6 bases). V gave up 6 bases and J gave up 1 base, with 9 bases separating them. The CDR3 is 13 residues long. CDR1 MDHEN and CDR2 SYDVKM come from the germline V gene. The CDR3 sequence: CASRNRVQETQYF. The CDR3 DNA reads as TGTGCCAGCAGAAACAGGGTCCAAGAGACCCAGTACTTC. Together with reference TRBV28 and TRBJ2-5, the CDR3 gives the full variable domain: DVKVTQSSRYLVKRTGEKVFLECVQDMDHENMFWYRQDPGLGLRLIYFSYDVKMKEKGDIPEGYSVSREKKERFSLILESASTNQTSMYLCASRNRVQETQYFGPGTRLLVL.

Here the CDR3 reads CASSFGTGLGWPLHF. The CDR3 bases are TGTGCCAGCAGCTTCGGGACAGGGCTGGGTTGGCCCCTCCACTTT. The chain is built from TRBV7-2 and TRBJ1-6; 9 bases map to TRBD1. CDR3 length: 15 amino acids. The junction had 10 bases not matched to a gene; V was cut back by 3 bases and J by 13 bases. Germline CDR1 reads SGHTA; CDR2 reads FQGNSA.

The chain has TRBV4-3 and TRBJ2-1; 9 positions agree with TRBD1. Germline CDR1 reads LGHNA; CDR2 reads YSLEER. V was clipped by 4 bases and J by 5 bases; unmatched bases: 6. The CDR3 spans 15 residues. CDR3 DNA: TGCGCCAGCAGCCGCCGGGACAGGGATAACAATGAGCAGTTCTTC. Its protein is CASSRRDRDNNEQFF.

This CDR3 is CASSYMGRGNEQYF. In DNA, the CDR3 is TGTGCCAGCAGTTACATGGGCAGGGGGAACGAGCAGTACTTC. V and J are TRBV6-6 and TRBJ2-7; 7 bases agree with TRBD1. V lost 2 bases to trimming and J lost 5 bases; unmatched junction nucleotides: 6. The CDR3 runs 14 residues. Per germline, CDR1 MNHNY and CDR2 SVGAGI (reference sequence).

The chain links TRBV29-1 to TRBJ2-1, with a tentative D call TRBD1 (5 bases). Trimming pared 0 bases from V and 0 bases from J, leaving 12 bases between. The CDR3 length is 16 residues. From germline, CDR1 is SQVTM and CDR2 ANQGSEA. In DNA form, the CDR3 reads TGCAGCGTTGAAGATCAGGGAATGCGCTCCTACAATGAGCAGTTCTTC. It specifies CSVEDQGMRSYNEQFF.

The rearrangement links TRBV11-2 to TRBJ2-5, with TRBD2 matching over 10 bases. The CDR3 length is 15 residues. Losses at the gene ends were 1 base for V and 5 bases for J; bases not matched to a gene: 4. Germline CDR1 and CDR2: SGHAT and FQNNGV. The CDR3 DNA sequence: TGTGCCAGCAGCTTAGGGCTAGCGGGAGTGGAGACCCAGTACTTC. Its protein is CASSLGLAGVETQYF.

This clone was seen once. V usage is TRBV4-3 and J usage is TRBJ2-4; D tentatively reads TRBD1 or TRBD2 (5 bases each). The germline V gene has CDR1 LGHNA and CDR2 YSLEER. The CDR3 has 13 residues. Deletions cut 4 bases from V and 6 bases from J, with 10 bases between. The CDR3 loop reads CASSRDSGNIQYF. The CDR3 DNA follows: TGCGCCAGCAGCCGAGACAGCGGAAACATTCAGTACTTC.

This clone was seen just once. This chain links TRBV4-2 with TRBJ2-2; 11 positions match TRBD1. The CDR3 totals 17 residues. With V trimmed by 3 bases and J by 2 bases, 5 bases remained unmatched. CDR1 and CDR2 (germline): LGHNA, YNFKEQ. The CDR3 sequence is CASSQDRGRSNTGELFF. In nucleotides, the CDR3 is TGTGCCAGCAGCCAGGACAGGGGGCGCAGCAACACCGGGGAGCTGTTTTTT.

In its sample, this clone was seen a few times. This rearrangement joins TRBV28 to TRBJ1-1; D possibly corresponds to TRBD1 (6 bases). Germline assignment: CDR1 MDHEN and CDR2 SYDVKM. This CDR3 comprises 14 residues. V was pared by 6 bases and J by 4 bases, with 15 bases between. The CDR3 protein is CASSRGGLGTEAFF. The CDR3 nucleotides read TGTGCCAGCAGCCGAGGGGGACTAGGCACTGAAGCTTTCTTT.

The rearrangement links TRBV30 to TRBJ2-1, with D maybe TRBD1 (5 bases). This CDR3 is built from 12 residues. Trimming left V 5 bases short and J 6 bases short, with 11 bases between. In germline, CDR1 is GTSNPN, CDR2 SVGIG (reference sequence). The chain's CDR3 is CAWATASNEQFF. For the CDR3, the DNA is TGTGCCTGGGCGACAGCTAGCAATGAGCAGTTCTTC.

This chain links TRBV7-9 with TRBJ2-1; 8 bases align to TRBD2. CDR3 length: 17 residues. The V gene end was trimmed by 4 bases and the J gene end by 4 bases; junction bases not matched to a gene: 12. CDR1 is SEHNR and CDR2 is FQNEAQ in the germline V gene (reference sequence). CDR3 protein: CASSSPAGGRIYNEQFF. CDR3 in DNA: TGTGCCAGCAGCTCTCCGGCGGGCGGGAGGATATACAATGAGCAGTTCTTC.

This clone was detected once. The chain couples TRBV3-1 (or the pseudogene TRBV3-2) to TRBJ1-1; 8 nucleotides match TRBD1. Germline V gives CDR1 LGHDT, CDR2 YNNKEL (reference sequence). This CDR3 is 15 amino acids long. Trimming at V came to 0 bases and at J to 6 bases, leaving 6 bases not matched to a gene. The CDR3 nucleotides read TGTGCCAGCAGCCAAGAGTCAGGGGGCAGATCTGAAGCTTTCTTT. It codes for CASSQESGGRSEAFF.

In its sample, this clone was seen once. The chain carries TRBV5-6 and TRBJ2-1; 10 nucleotides agree with TRBD2. V was clipped by 2 bases and J by 5 bases; unmatched bases: 4. CDR1 is SGHDT and CDR2 is YYEEEE in the germline V gene. This CDR3 is 15 amino acids long. The CDR3 sequence: CASSLLAGPHNEQFF. CDR3 in DNA: TGTGCCAGCAGCTTACTAGCGGGACCCCACAATGAGCAGTTCTTC.

The chain has TRBV6-1 and TRBJ2-1, with TRBD2 matching over 8 bases. The CDR3 consists of 17 residues. Germline V CDR1 and CDR2: MNHNS, SASEGT. V gave up 0 bases and J gave up 5 bases; unmatched junction bases: 9. CDR3 nucleotide sequence: TGTGCCAGCAGTGAAGCGCCTGTAGCGGGGCTAAACAATGAGCAGTTCTTC. Translating it yields CASSEAPVAGLNNEQFF.

The chain combines TRBV28 with TRBJ1-1; D call uncertain. Trimming took off 10 bases at V and 3 bases at J, with 15 bases between the two ends. The germline V gene has CDR1 MDHEN and CDR2 SYDVKM. CDR3 size: 13 residues. This chain's CDR3 is CATTAGIYTEAFF. The CDR3 DNA reads as TGTGCCACTACGGCCGGGATATACACTGAAGCTTTCTTT.

This clone was counted a few times. The J gene is TRBJ2-7, the V gene TRBV5-1; 7 bases line up with TRBD1. The ends lost 4 bases at V and 3 bases at J; junction bases unmatched: 10. CDR3 length equals 15 residues. Germline V lookup: CDR1 SGHRS, CDR2 YFSETQ. CDR3 amino acids: CASSVTGSGNYEQYF. The CDR3 coding sequence is TGCGCCAGCAGCGTGACAGGGTCGGGAAACTACGAGCAGTACTTC.

The CDR3 DNA reads as TGTGCCAGCAGTTGGGTAAGCCAGGGAAGCTACGAGCAGTACTTC. Its protein product is CASSWVSQGSYEQYF. J is TRBJ2-7 and V is TRBV6-2 or TRBV6-3, with D perhaps TRBD1 (5 bases). The V and J ends lost 4 bases and 3 bases respectively, with 16 bases between them. Germline CDR1 reads MNHEY; CDR2 reads SVGEGT. The CDR3 contains 15 residues.